The 2 T cell receptor beta chains below come from one sample, sequenced in a study of blood T cells in healthy people across ages. A second PCR of 7 to 11 cycles used a sample-barcoded 5' primer and a J-beta primer mix. TCRdb redid the calling of the 5' RACE reads with MiXCR, one entry per CDR3 protein. The sample contains around 850,000 distinct CDR3 sequences, about 36% of which appear only once. Specimen: blood. These receptors all come from a man aged 18-30 years in good health.

The chain links TRBV7-2 to TRBJ1-2, with 11 bases matching TRBD1. The ends lost 0 bases at V and 6 bases at J; junction bases unmatched: 6. The CDR3 loop spans 16 amino acids. Germline V gene sequence: CDR1 SGHTA, CDR2 FQGNSA. The CDR3 protein is CASSLARTGGGNGYTF. CDR3 DNA: TGTGCCAGCAGCTTAGCAAGGACAGGGGGCGGTAATGGCTACACCTTC.

This clonotype was seen ten or more times. The CDR3 is CASLPGVGVADGYTF. CDR3 sequence (DNA): TGTGCCAGTCTCCCTGGGGTGGGGGTTGCGGATGGCTACACCTTC. This chain uses TRBV12-3 or TRBV12-4 with TRBJ1-2, with a weak D call TRBD1 (5 bases). V was cut by 9 bases and J by 6 bases, with 23 bases left in between. The CDR3 length is 15 residues.